The rows below give T cell receptor beta chains drawn from one sample of a study of control samples from healthy donors and cancer patients. The method was immunoSEQ multiplex PCR; TCRdb's version includes in-frame clones alone and lacks a portion of them. Altogether 80,000 or so clones are present, 85% to 95% being singletons, with the ten largest covering roughly 6.2%. Sequencing was performed on blood. These TCRs come from a woman aged 35 to 49 in good health. Both conserved end residues are part of each CDR3. D genes are given only for firm matches. Clone sizes are given selectively: once, few, many, or a class where the clone is expanded.

TRBJ1-1 TRBD1 . TRBV2 CASSLQGGNTEAFF TGTGCCAGCAGTCTCCAGGGGGGGAACACTGAAGCTTTCTTT
TRBJ1-1 TRBD1 . TRBV18 CASSPLIQGETTEAFF TGTGCCAGCTCACCACTTATACAGGGGGAGACAACTGAAGCTTTCTTT
TRBJ2-7 TRBD2 . TRBV13 CASSLGASGASYEQYF TGTGCCAGCAGCTTAGGGGCTAGCGGGGCCTCCTACGAGCAGTACTTC
TRBJ1-4 . . TRBV2 CASTTGRAEKLFF TGTGCCAGCACTACAGGACGTGCTGAAAAACTGTTTTTT
TRBJ2-5 TRBD1 . TRBV6-5 CASSQGQVETQYF TGTGCCAGCAGTCAGGGACAGGTGGAGACCCAGTACTTC
TRBJ1-1 . . TRBV7-9 CASSYDRQAFF TGTGCCAGCAGTTACGACCGCCAAGCTTTCTTT
TRBJ2-1 . once TRBV6-4 CASSPSPGANEQFF TGTGCCAGCAGTCCTAGCCCCGGGGCCAATGAGCAGTTCTTC
TRBJ1-2 TRBD1 . TRBV15 CATKEFRTGNYGYTF TGTGCCACCAAGGAATTTCGGACAGGCAACTATGGCTACACCTTC
TRBJ1-1 . once TRBV7-9 CASTAQGNTEAFF TGTGCCAGCACCGCTCAGGGTAACACTGAAGCTTTCTTT
TRBJ2-7 TRBD1 . TRBV6-5 CASKLQGDTHEQYF TGTGCCAGCAAACTACAGGGGGACACACACGAGCAGTACTTC
TRBJ2-1 TRBD2 . TRBV6-5 CASSRGRAGVDEQFF TGTGCCAGCAGCCGCGGGAGAGCGGGAGTCGATGAGCAGTTCTTC
TRBJ2-3 . . TRBV9 CASSVDDLLDTQYF TGTGCCAGCAGCGTGGATGACTTATTAGATACGCAGTATTTT
TRBJ1-1 TRBD1 . TRBV5-1 CASSPQGADEAFF TGCGCCAGCAGCCCCCAGGGGGCGGATGAAGCTTTCTTT
TRBJ2-5 . . TRBV14 CASSQDDSWEETQYF TGTGCCAGCAGCCAAGATGATTCCTGGGAGGAGACCCAGTACTTC
TRBJ1-1 . . TRBV5-5 CASSFGMNTEAFF TGTGCCAGCAGCTTCGGGATGAACACTGAAGCTTTCTTT
TRBJ1-6 TRBD1 . TRBV7-9 CASSDGTGRRQSPLHF TGTGCCAGCAGCGACGGGACAGGGAGACGTCAATCACCCCTCCACTTT
TRBJ2-1 TRBD2 . TRBV7-2 CASSLGSGGGNEQFF TGTGCCAGCAGCCTGGGGAGCGGGGGAGGCAATGAGCAGTTCTTC
TRBJ1-1 TRBD1 few TRBV6-5 CASSTSTGWNTEAFF TGTGCCAGCAGCACCTCGACAGGGTGGAACACTGAAGCTTTCTTT
TRBJ2-3 . . TRBV18 CASSPVGLRTDTQYF TGTGCCAGCTCACCGGTCGGGCTCCGCACAGATACGCAGTATTTT
TRBJ2-7 . . TRBV7-3 CASSFQGGYEQYF TGTGCCAGCAGCTTCCAGGGCGGCTACGAGCAGTACTTC
TRBJ2-7 . once TRBV5-6 CASSYQRDEQYF TGTGCCAGCAGCTACCAGCGTGACGAGCAGTACTTC
TRBJ2-3 TRBD2 . TRBV5-1 CASSQGLAGGGDTQYF TGCGCCAGCAGCCAGGGACTAGCGGGAGGTGGGGATACGCAGTATTTT
TRBJ2-7 . few TRBV5-4 CASSRRPDYEQYF TGTGCCAGCAGCCGTCGGCCCGATTACGAGCAGTACTTC
TRBJ1-3 . few TRBV19 CASSPSGNTIYF TGTGCCAGTAGTCCCTCTGGAAACACCATATATTTT
TRBJ2-1 TRBD2 . TRBV7-8 CASSLGTSSEQFF TGTGCCAGCAGCTTGGGGACTAGCTCTGAGCAGTTCTTC
TRBJ1-2 . . TRBV12-5 CASGASDWVGGYTF TGTGCTAGTGGTGCCTCCGATTGGGTTGGTGGCTACACCTTC
TRBJ2-1 . . TRBV7-6 CASSAGTPSSYNEQFF TGTGCCAGCAGCGCCGGGACCCCGAGCTCCTACAATGAGCAGTTCTTC
TRBJ1-4 . . TRBV6-5 CASSYSTGNEKLFF TGTGCCAGCAGTTACTCTACGGGGAATGAAAAACTGTTTTTT
TRBJ2-7 . . TRBV7-9 CASSLVRRETYEQYF TGTGCCAGCAGCTTAGTTCGACGGGAGACGTACGAGCAGTACTTC
TRBJ1-6 . . TRBV5-4 CASSFSDRFNSPLHF TGTGCCAGCAGCTTCTCGGACAGATTTAATTCACCCCTCCACTTT
TRBJ2-1 TRBD2 . TRBV19 CASTVRTSGSYEQFF TGTGCCAGTACCGTGAGGACTAGCGGGAGCTATGAGCAGTTCTTC
TRBJ1-5 . . TRBV18 CASSHERNQPQHF TGTGCCAGCTCACATGAAAGGAATCAGCCCCAGCATTTT
TRBJ1-4 . . TRBV6-5 CASSYSPYGKLFF TGTGCCAGCAGTTACTCCCCCTATGGAAAACTGTTTTTT
TRBJ1-5 . . TRBV5-6 CASSSGWDDQPQHF TGTGCCAGCAGTTCAGGGTGGGATGATCAGCCCCAGCATTTT
TRBJ1-1 TRBD1 . TRBV29-1 CSAFTGGTEAFF TGCAGCGCATTTACAGGGGGCACTGAAGCTTTCTTT
TRBJ2-5 TRBD1 . TRBV6-2/TRBV6-3 CASSYPGTGVETQYF TGTGCCAGCAGTTACCCCGGGACAGGGGTCGAGACCCAGTACTTC
TRBJ2-3 TRBD2 . TRBV5-4 CASSWGGVADTQYF TGTGCCAGCAGCTGGGGGGGGGTCGCAGATACGCAGTATTTT
TRBJ1-4 TRBD1 . TRBV19 CASNGTGGKKLFF TGTGCCAGTAATGGGACAGGGGGTAAAAAACTGTTTTTT
TRBJ1-1 TRBD1 . TRBV28 CASNQQGARTEAFF TGTGCCAGCAACCAACAGGGGGCGCGGACTGAAGCTTTCTTT
TRBJ2-5 . . TRBV7-2 CASSLSARGRAQYF TGTGCCAGCAGCTTATCGGCGCGCGGCCGGGCCCAGTACTTC
TRBJ1-2 . . TRBV7-9 CASSLAAGAPYGYTF TGTGCCAGCAGCTTAGCAGCAGGGGCCCCCTATGGCTACACCTTC
TRBJ2-3 . . TRBV24-1 CATSGSGTKLTDTQYF TGTGCCACCAGTGGCTCCGGGACAAAGCTCACAGATACGCAGTATTTT
TRBJ1-1 TRBD1 once TRBV4-2 CASSHLWGGTGVSEAFF TGTGCCAGCAGCCACCTCTGGGGCGGGACAGGAGTCTCTGAAGCTTTCTTT
TRBJ1-4 TRBD1 . TRBV7-9 CASSRGTGGEKLFF TGTGCCAGCAGCCGCGGGACAGGGGGTGAAAAACTGTTTTTT
TRBJ2-1 . . TRBV3-1/TRBV3-2 CASSPWSVQTGNEQFF TGTGCCAGCAGCCCCTGGTCGGTGCAGACGGGGAATGAGCAGTTCTTC
TRBJ1-1 TRBD1 . TRBV25-1 CASEDRGLEAFF TGTGCCAGCGAGGACAGGGGCCTTGAAGCTTTCTTT
TRBJ1-6 . . TRBV18 CASSPRSHKDSPLHF TGTGCCAGCTCACCACGTAGCCATAAGGATTCACCCCTCCACTTT
TRBJ2-2 . . TRBV3-1/TRBV3-2 CASTPLGSGELFF TGTGCCAGCACCCCACTGGGAAGCGGGGAGCTGTTTTTT
TRBJ2-2 . . TRBV5-1 CASSLGPVGTGELFF TGCGCCAGCAGCTTGGGGCCCGTTGGCACCGGGGAGCTGTTTTTT